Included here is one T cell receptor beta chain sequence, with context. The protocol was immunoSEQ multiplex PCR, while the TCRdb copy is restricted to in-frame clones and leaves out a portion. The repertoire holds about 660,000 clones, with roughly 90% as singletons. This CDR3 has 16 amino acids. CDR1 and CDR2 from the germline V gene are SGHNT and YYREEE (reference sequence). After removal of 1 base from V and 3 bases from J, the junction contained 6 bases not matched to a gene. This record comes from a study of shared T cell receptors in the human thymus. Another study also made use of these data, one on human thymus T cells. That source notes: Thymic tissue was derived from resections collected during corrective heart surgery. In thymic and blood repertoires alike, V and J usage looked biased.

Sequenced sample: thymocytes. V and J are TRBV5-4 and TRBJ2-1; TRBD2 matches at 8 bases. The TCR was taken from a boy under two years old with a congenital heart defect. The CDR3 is CASSLRSGSIYNEQFF. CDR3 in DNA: TGTGCCAGCAGCTTGAGGAGCGGGAGCATCTACAATGAGCAGTTCTTC.